Below, one TCR beta chain is given with its context. Researchers amplified the TCR beta CDR3 regions from RNA transcripts. A set of HTBI primers served as the primers for a first-round RT-PCR of the TCR CDR3. Via MiXCR, TCRdb re-called the multiplex PCR reads, giving one row per CDR3 protein. The repertoire consists of under 650,000 distinct CDR3 sequences, with around 15% occurring once and the leading ten covering around 4%. This sample is part of a study of T cells in Graves' hyperthyroidism and ophthalmopathy. The germline CDR1 and CDR2 sequences are SGDLS and YYNGEE. The CDR3 length is 14 residues. Trimming removed 3 bases from V and 1 base from J, with 11 bases in between. Exclusion of patients followed from uncontrolled infection, other autoimmune disease, pregnancy or lactation. The study based diagnoses on clinical symptoms, serum thyroxine and TRAb, thyroid ultrasound and orbital computed tomography.

The genes are TRBV9 and TRBJ2-7, with D possibly called TRBD1 or TRBD2 (5 bases each). This clonotype was sampled from a woman aged 25 to 45 with Graves' hyperthyroidism. The specimen was blood. The CDR3 protein is CASSEGTDSYEQYF. The CDR3 coding sequence is TGTGCCAGCAGCGAGGGGACGGATTCCTACGAGCAGTACTTC.